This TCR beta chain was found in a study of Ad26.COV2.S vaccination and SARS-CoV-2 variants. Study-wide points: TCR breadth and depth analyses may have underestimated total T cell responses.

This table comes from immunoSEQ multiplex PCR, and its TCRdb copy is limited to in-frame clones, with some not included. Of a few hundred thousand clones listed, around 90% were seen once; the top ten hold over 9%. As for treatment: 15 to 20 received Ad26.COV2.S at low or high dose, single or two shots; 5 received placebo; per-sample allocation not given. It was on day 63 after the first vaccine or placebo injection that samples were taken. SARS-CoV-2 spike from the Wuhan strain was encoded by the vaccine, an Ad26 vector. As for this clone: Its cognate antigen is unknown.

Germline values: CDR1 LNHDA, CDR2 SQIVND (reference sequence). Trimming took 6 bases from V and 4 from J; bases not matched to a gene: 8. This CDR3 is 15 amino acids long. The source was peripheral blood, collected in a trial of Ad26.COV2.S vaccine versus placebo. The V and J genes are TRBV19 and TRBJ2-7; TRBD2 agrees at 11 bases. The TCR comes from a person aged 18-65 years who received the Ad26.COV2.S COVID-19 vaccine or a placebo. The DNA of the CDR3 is TGTGCCAGTAGGAGGGGAACTAGCGGGAGTTACGAGCAGTACTTC. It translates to CASRRGTSGSYEQYF.